This paragraph covers one TCR beta chain sequence. Here immunoSEQ multiplex PCR was the method, and the copy in TCRdb shows in-frame clones only, minus some. This sample has 65,000 to 85,000 clones, with around 83% found just once. The germline V gene encodes CDR1 SGDLS and CDR2 YYNGEE. Trimming removed 3 bases at V and 4 bases at J, with 13 bases between. This CDR3 is built from 14 residues. These data belong to a study of blood T cell repertoires in COVID-19. Overall study: T cells, B-cell-depleted T cells, or PBMCs supplied cDNA or gDNA.

The sequencing sample was made of peripheral blood. The sequence was collected from a man aged 50-59 years with active COVID-19. V and J are TRBV9 and TRBJ1-2; the D gene is possibly TRBD1 (6 bases). The CDR3 DNA is TGTGCCAGCAGCGGGGGGCGCGAGATCTATGGCTACACCTTC. Translating gives CASSGGREIYGYTF.